This T cell receptor beta chain emerged from a study of OX40 agonist ivuxolimab in advanced cancers. Study summary: Across the patients, intravenous ivuxolimab was delivered every 2 weeks at 0.01 to 10 mg/kg.

Broader study findings: At 0.1 to 3.0 mg/kg and by week 6, CD4+ and CD8+ T cells in the blood had expanded clonally.

Only in-frame clones appear in the TCRdb table, and some are missing; sequencing was by immunoSEQ multiplex PCR. The repertoire includes around 150,000 clones, approximately 94% of them detected once, and 1% sits in the top ten. In regard to this clone: Its cognate antigen is unknown.

This receptor was obtained from an adult with an advanced solid tumor such as melanoma, head and neck, liver or kidney cancer. The specimen comprised CD4+ or CD8+ T cells sorted from blood, sampled in a trial of the OX40 agonist ivuxolimab.

The CDR3 nucleotides are TGTGCCAGCAGTTACTCGAGGGACAGGGTCCACGAGCAGTACTTC. Residues: CASSYSRDRVHEQYF. The chain recombines TRBV6-5 with TRBJ2-7, with 9 bases lining up with TRBD1. The CDR3 sequence is 15 residues long. The germline V gene has CDR1 MNHEY and CDR2 SVGAGI. V trimming: 0 bases; J trimming: 5 bases; junction bases outside the gene matches: 5.